A single sample is the source of the 23 T cell receptor beta chains below, sequenced in a study of human T cells and chemical hapten exposure. TCRdb re-called the RACE reads with MiXCR, one entry per CDR3 protein. The repertoire holds about 82,000 distinct CDR3 sequences, with 10% to 15% as singletons. The time point was: patch test 3, about 24 weeks after DPC sensitization. Treatment defined: therapeutic diphenylcyclopropenone sensitization with weekly scalp DPC. This material consisted of whole blood, taken in connection with sensitization to the hapten diphenylcyclopropenone (DPC). These receptors were collected from a woman between 50 and 59 years old with alopecia areata. Some clones in this sample may be carry-over from other donors' samples.

The chain couples TRBV25-1 to TRBJ1-1; a possible D gene is TRBD1 (5 bases). Germline V lookup: CDR1 MGHDK, CDR2 SYGVNS. The CDR3 length is 11 residues. Trimming shortened V by 4 bases and J by 10 bases, and 10 bases separated the two germline ends. Written as DNA, the CDR3 is TGTGCCAGCAGTGCCGCGGGGGTAGCTTTCTTT. Translation: CASSAAGVAFF. The complete variable domain, with remaining parts taken from reference TRBV25-1 and TRBJ1-1, reads EADIYQTPRYLVIGTGKKITLECSQTMGHDKMYWYQQDPGMELHLIHYSYGVNSTEKGDLSSESTVSRIRTEHFPLTLESARPSHTSQYLCASSAAGVAFFGQGTRLTVV.

This clonotype was found a few times. This rearrangement joins TRBV28 to TRBJ2-7; a possible D gene is TRBD2 (7 bases). In germline, CDR1 is MDHEN, CDR2 SYDVKM. The CDR3 runs 15 residues. Deletions cut 6 bases from V and 7 bases from J, with 22 bases between. CDR3 coding DNA: TGTGCCAGCAGCATCGCCGGGGGGCCCCCGCAAGAGCAGTACTTC. Translation gives CASSIAGGPPQEQYF. The entire variable domain, with the rest obtained from reference TRBV28 and TRBJ2-7, is as follows: DVKVTQSSRYLVKRTGEKVFLECVQDMDHENMFWYRQDPGLGLRLIYFSYDVKMKEKGDIPEGYSVSREKKERFSLILESASTNQTSMYLCASSIAGGPPQEQYFGPGTRLTVT.

This clonotype was picked up many times. The chain links TRBV20-1 to TRBJ2-3; a possible D gene is TRBD1 (5 bases). Germline V gene data show CDR1 as DFQATT and CDR2 as SNEGSKA (reference sequence). This CDR3 is built from 15 residues. V lost 6 bases and J 0 bases, leaving 16 bases between the germline ends. The CDR3, as DNA: TGCAGTGCAAACCTCGACAGCACTAGCACAGATACGCAGTATTTT. Its protein product is CSANLDSTSTDTQYF.

In its sample, this clonotype was seen many times. This chain uses TRBV11-1 with TRBJ2-1; no firm D call. The CDR3 sequence is 16 residues long. Germline values: CDR1 SGHAT, CDR2 FQDESV (reference sequence). Between the trimmed V and J ends, which lost 4 bases and 2 bases, there was a span of 15 bases. The CDR3 loop is CASSSPPMQTYNEQFF. For the CDR3, the DNA is TGTGCCAGCAGCTCCCCCCCCATGCAGACCTACAATGAGCAGTTCTTC.

This clonotype was counted only a few times. The rearrangement uses TRBV7-3 and TRBJ2-7; TRBD1 aligns across 7 bases. Trimming took 5 bases from V and 7 from J; bases not matched to a gene: 8. CDR3 length: 13 amino acids. Looked up from germline, CDR1 is SGHTA and CDR2 is FQGTGA. The CDR3: CASSIDRDREQYF. In DNA, the CDR3 is TGTGCCAGCAGCATCGACAGGGATCGAGAGCAGTACTTC.

There are many counts of this clonotype. The CDR3 loop reads CSVLGHFTYEQYF. The CDR3 DNA reads TGCAGCGTTCTGGGACACTTTACCTACGAGCAGTACTTC. The chain combines TRBV29-1 with TRBJ2-7; a possible D gene is TRBD1 (6 bases). The CDR3 runs 13 residues. V lost 5 bases and J lost 2, with 13 bases in between. Germline-derived CDR1 and CDR2 are SQVTM and ANQGSEA.

This clonotype was found a few times. The V and J genes are TRBV7-6 and TRBJ1-2; a possible D gene is TRBD1 (6 bases). Germline V gene sequence: CDR1 SGHVS, CDR2 FNYEAQ. V was trimmed by 1 base and J by 5 bases, leaving 14 bases between them. The CDR3 totals 15 residues. The CDR3 DNA follows: TGTGCCAGCAGCTTAGGGACAGCTGGAACATATGGCTACACCTTC. Translated: CASSLGTAGTYGYTF.

This clonotype was picked up many times. The chain combines TRBV29-1 with TRBJ1-5; TRBD1 agrees at 7 bases. After removal of 7 bases from V and 6 bases from J, the junction contained 9 bases not matched to a gene. Germline V gives CDR1 SQVTM, CDR2 ANQGSEA. CDR3 length: 13 residues. CDR3 bases: TGCAGCGCCGTACAGGGGAATGGTCAGCCCCAGCATTTT. The encoded protein is CSAVQGNGQPQHF.

In nucleotides, the CDR3 is TGTGCCAGCAGCCTCGGGGACGCCACCTCGATGAGCTCCTACGAGCAGTACTTC. Protein product: CASSLGDATSMSSYEQYF. The chain recombines TRBV11-2 with TRBJ2-7; the D call may be TRBD1 or TRBD2 (5 bases each). The germline V and J ends were trimmed by 5 bases and 0 bases, with 23 bases remaining between them. This CDR3 comprises 18 residues. Germline-derived CDR1 and CDR2 are SGHAT and FQNNGV. Combining the CDR3 with reference TRBV11-2 and TRBJ2-7 gives the whole variable domain EAGVAQSPRYKIIEKRQSVAFWCNPISGHATLYWYQQILGQGPKLLIQFQNNGVVDDSQLPKDRFSAERLKGVDSTLKIQPAKLEDSAVYLCASSLGDATSMSSYEQYFGPGTRLTVT.

The chain recombines TRBV29-1 with TRBJ2-3; maybe TRBD1 (6 bases). This CDR3 comprises 13 residues. Between the trimmed V and J ends, which lost 4 bases and 3 bases, there was a span of 11 bases. Germline V gives CDR1 SQVTM, CDR2 ANQGSEA. The CDR3 DNA follows: TGCAGCGTTGGTCACAGGGCTACAGATACGCAGTATTTT. This translates into CSVGHRATDTQYF.

This clonotype was observed a few times. At one boundary the junction diverges from the germline segment, which might be a read error. The chain combines TRBV12-3 or TRBV12-4 with TRBJ1-2; D is ambiguous. The CDR3 spans 13 residues. Here the CDR3 reads CASSLGSWPRLAF. The DNA for the CDR3 is TGTGCCAGCAGTTTAGGCAGCTGGCCCCGCCTTGCCTTC.

This clonotype appeared a few times. The rearrangement links TRBV2 to TRBJ2-5; 12 positions match TRBD2. Trimming at V came to 7 bases and at J to 2 bases, leaving 8 bases not matched to a gene. This CDR3 has 16 amino acids. The germline V gene has CDR1 SNHLY and CDR2 FYNNEI. The chain's CDR3 is CASNQLAGGPQETQYF. The CDR3 DNA is TGTGCCAGCAACCAACTAGCGGGAGGACCTCAAGAGACCCAGTACTTC.

A remark on this clonotype: Mismatch with germline at one junction end may stem from a read error. This rearrangement joins TRBV7-7 to TRBJ2-5; D is unclear. The CDR3 runs 13 residues. Germline V CDR1 and CDR2: SSHAT, FNYEAQ (reference sequence). Written as DNA, the CDR3 is TGTGCTAGCAGCTTCGACACCGAAGAGACCCAGTACTTC. This gives the protein CASSFDTEETQYF.

This clonotype turned up a few times. This sequence joins TRBV29-1 and TRBJ2-3, with 7 positions matching TRBD2. The junction had 8 bases not matched to a gene; V was cut back by 4 bases and J by 4 bases. The CDR3 contains 14 residues. Germline CDR1 and CDR2: SQVTM and ANQGSEA. The CDR3 loop reads CSVVGDYLPDTQYF. The CDR3 region has the DNA TGCAGCGTTGTAGGGGACTATTTGCCAGATACGCAGTATTTT.

Ten or more counts support this clonotype. J is TRBJ2-3 and V is TRBV29-1, with TRBD2 matching over 7 bases. CDR1 is SQVTM, CDR2 ANQGSEA, per germline. This CDR3 has 17 amino acids. V lost 0 bases and J lost 0; bases outside the gene matches: 9. The CDR3 sequence: CSVEDAAGEASTDTQYF. In DNA, the CDR3 is TGCAGCGTTGAAGATGCGGCGGGAGAGGCTAGCACAGATACGCAGTATTTT.

This clonotype has a handful of counts. This chain joins TRBV29-1 and TRBJ1-1, with D uncertain. The CDR3 loop spans 11 amino acids. V dropped 5 bases and J dropped 4 bases, with 8 bases sitting between them. Germline CDR1 SQVTM, CDR2 ANQGSEA. The CDR3 loop reads CSVRLSTEAFF. The CDR3 DNA reads as TGCAGCGTTCGACTGAGCACTGAAGCTTTCTTT.

J is TRBJ2-1 and V is TRBV20-1; the D is unclear. V dropped 5 bases and J dropped 2 bases, with 13 bases sitting between them. This CDR3 is 14 amino acids long. The germline V gene encodes CDR1 DFQATT and CDR2 SNEGSKA (reference sequence). The CDR3 nucleotides read TGCAGTGCTGGTCAGGCAGGCGCCTACAATGAGCAGTTCTTC. This codes for CSAGQAGAYNEQFF.

This clonotype appeared many times. This chain joins TRBV9 and TRBJ2-7; D assignment may be TRBD1 or TRBD2 (5 bases each). This CDR3 contains 13 residues. Trimming left V 4 bases short and J 3 bases short, with 11 bases between. The germline V gene has CDR1 SGDLS and CDR2 YYNGEE. The DNA of the CDR3 is TGTGCCAGCAGCTCCGGGGCACACTACGAGCAGTACTTC. Residues: CASSSGAHYEQYF.

This sequence joins TRBV18 and TRBJ2-7, with 9 bases matching TRBD1. CDR1 KGHSH and CDR2 LQKENI come from the germline V gene. CDR3 size: 13 residues. V lost 2 bases, J lost 5 bases, and 1 base stayed unmatched. CDR3 in amino acids: CASSPGTGNEQYF. The CDR3 DNA is TGTGCCAGCTCACCAGGGACAGGGAACGAGCAGTACTTC.

The V and J genes are TRBV29-1 and TRBJ2-7, with D perhaps matching TRBD1 (6 bases). The CDR3 is made up of 13 amino acids. Germline CDR1 SQVTM, CDR2 ANQGSEA. Trimming removed 1 base from V and 4 bases from J, with 11 bases in between. The CDR3 is CSVEVGQPYEQYF. CDR3 DNA sequence: TGCAGCGTTGAAGTTGGACAGCCGTACGAGCAGTACTTC.

This clonotype was seen repeatedly, ten times or more. The CDR3 DNA reads TGTGCCAGCTCACCACCTCTAGGGTACACTGAAGCTTTCTTT. Translating gives CASSPPLGYTEAFF. The chain couples TRBV18 to TRBJ1-1; D is unresolved. V lost 0 bases and J lost 3, with 8 bases in between. Per germline, CDR1 KGHSH and CDR2 LQKENI. The CDR3 length is 14 residues.

Only a few counts were recorded for this clonotype. The chain recombines TRBV6-6 with TRBJ2-1, with 9 bases identical to TRBD2. CDR3 length: 15 residues. Per germline, CDR1 MNHNY and CDR2 SVGAGI (reference sequence). The V gene end was trimmed by 6 bases and the J gene end by 3 bases; junction bases not matched to a gene: 6. CDR3: CASSYRLAVYNEQFF. CDR3 DNA sequence: TGTGCCAGCAGCTACCGACTAGCGGTCTACAATGAGCAGTTCTTC.

The CDR3 DNA reads as TGTGCCAGCAGCCAAGATCGAGGACAGAAGTCTCGCACCTTC. Translation: CASSQDRGQKSRTF. The rearrangement joins TRBV3-1 to TRBJ1-2, with a tentative D call TRBD1 (6 bases). Trimming took 0 bases from V and 13 from J, leaving 18 bases between them. The CDR3 sequence is 14 residues long. Germline-derived CDR1 and CDR2 are LGHDT and YNNKEL (reference sequence). The complete variable domain, with remaining parts taken from reference TRBV3-1 and TRBJ1-2, reads DTAVSQTPKYLVTQMGNDKSIKCEQNLGHDTMYWYKQDSKKFLKIMFSYNNKELIINETVPNRFSPKSPDKAHLNLHINSLELGDSAVYFCASSQDRGQKSRTFGSGTRLTVV.